This T cell receptor beta chain was recorded in a study of shared clonotypes between healthy human individuals. Deletions cut 7 bases from V and 0 bases from J, with 20 bases between. The CDR3 runs 17 residues. Per germline, CDR1 MDHEN and CDR2 SYDVKM. Clones were read by immunoSEQ multiplex PCR, and TCRdb kept only the in-frame ones, dropping some. The sample carries approximately 2.5 million clones, around nine tenths recorded once. This TCR was recovered from a man between 18 and 35 years old in good health. Sequencing input: naive CD4+ T cells sorted from blood. Subset in this sample: CD45RA+ positively selected. This chain links TRBV28 with TRBJ2-3; D gene uncertain. CDR3 in amino acids: CASTPSSPGFSTDTQYF. CDR3 DNA sequence: TGTGCCAGCACCCCCTCGTCCCCAGGCTTTAGCACAGATACGCAGTATTTT.